This TCR beta chain was recorded in a study of blood T cells in healthy people across ages. About this clonotype itself: As yet, its antigen is unknown.

The CDR3 has 13 residues. Unmatched junction bases numbered 5, after V lost 6 bases and J lost 3 bases. Germline V lookup: CDR1 DFQATT, CDR2 SNEGSKA (reference sequence). Primers used in a second PCR of roughly 6 to 11 cycles were a sample-barcoded 5' primer and a J-beta primer mix. A tag from a template-switch adaptor with 12 random nucleotides marked each cDNA molecule. One entry per CDR3 protein results from TCRdb running MiXCR on the 5' RACE reads. The data show roughly 700,000 distinct CDR3 sequences, with more than 40% seen just once and about 32% held by the top ten. Whole-study findings and limits: Strongly correlated with naive T cell percentage was TCR beta diversity.

The rearrangement links TRBV20-1 to TRBJ2-7; TRBD1 agrees at 10 bases. Sequenced material: blood. This receptor was obtained from a woman between 55 and 75 years old in good health. CDR3 coding DNA: TGCAGTGCCCCGACAGGGGGCTACTACGAGCAGTACTTC. It codes for CSAPTGGYYEQYF.